The 18 T cell receptor beta chains below all came from one sample that was sequenced in a study of blood T cells in healthy people across ages. A second PCR of about 7 to 12 cycles used a sample-barcoded 5' primer and a J-beta primer mix. TCRdb ran MiXCR on the 5' RACE reads and lists one entry per CDR3 protein. The table has hundreds of thousands of distinct CDR3 sequences, roughly 41% seen once. Input material: blood. Receptors were obtained from a man aged 80 or over in good health.

This chain connects TRBV6-2 or TRBV6-3 to TRBJ2-3; 7 nucleotides match TRBD1. The CDR3 loop spans 20 amino acids. V shed 2 bases, J shed 0 bases, and the junction held 17 bases outside the gene matches. Germline V CDR1 and CDR2: MNHEY, SVGEGT. CDR3 sequence: CASSYPPGQQNPTSTDTQYF. CDR3 nucleotides: TGTGCCAGCAGTTACCCCCCGGGACAGCAAAATCCAACTAGCACAGATACGCAGTATTTT.

The chain carries TRBV14 and TRBJ2-7; 9 nucleotides line up with TRBD2. Germline assignment: CDR1 SGHDN and CDR2 FVKESK. With V trimmed by 2 bases and J by 4 bases, 3 bases remained unmatched. The CDR3 runs to 14 residues. The CDR3 reads CASSQPGLAYEQYF. The CDR3 region has the DNA TGTGCCAGCAGCCAACCAGGACTAGCGTACGAGCAGTACTTC.

Remarks on this clonotype: This may arise from a read error, as a much more abundant clone is one base away. V usage is TRBV7-2 and J usage is TRBJ2-1; D call uncertain. The V gene's germline CDR1 is SGHTA and CDR2 FQGNSA. The CDR3 sequence is 13 residues long. V lost 2 bases to trimming and J lost 13 bases, with 15 bases between them. The CDR3 spells CASSLSQPETQFF. Here the CDR3 DNA reads TGTGCCAGCAGCTTATCACAGCCAGAGACCCAGTTCTTC.

This clonotype showed up just once. This sequence may be a read error, since a much larger clone differs from it by one base. The rearrangement uses TRBV27 and TRBJ2-3; the match to TRBD2 covers 8 bases. Germline V gives CDR1 MNHEY, CDR2 SMNVEV (reference sequence). This CDR3 spans 15 amino acids. After removal of 3 bases from V and 4 bases from J, the junction contained 6 bases not matched to a gene. The DNA of the CDR3 is TGTGCCAGCAGTTTTGGTAGCGGGACTTCAGATACGCAGTATTTT. Translated: CASSFGSGTSDTQYF.

J is TRBJ2-1 and V is TRBV20-1; the match to TRBD1 covers 7 bases. CDR3 size: 14 residues. Germline V gene lookup returns CDR1 DFQATT and CDR2 SNEGSKA (reference sequence). The junction had 4 bases not matched to a gene; V was cut back by 2 bases and J by 3 bases. CDR3 in DNA: TGCAGTGCTAGATCGGGACAGCACTACAATGAGCAGTTCTTC. Translation: CSARSGQHYNEQFF.

This clonotype was seen only once. The chain is built from TRBV6-2 or TRBV6-3 and TRBJ1-1; D unresolved. V was cut by 6 bases and J by 1 base, with 21 bases left in between. The CDR3 has 17 amino acids. CDR1 and CDR2 (germline): MNHEY, SVGEGT. Here the CDR3 DNA reads TGTGCCAGCAGGATGGGGATCCTTGCAGTTAAGAACACTGAAGCTTTCTTT. It codes for CASRMGILAVKNTEAFF.

The rearrangement joins TRBV12-3 or TRBV12-4 to TRBJ2-7, with TRBD2 matching over 7 bases. The CDR3 loop spans 14 amino acids. V lost 3 bases to trimming and J lost 2 bases; unmatched junction nucleotides: 4. The CDR3 loop is CASSLIAGAYEQYF. As DNA, the CDR3 is TGTGCCAGCAGTTTGATAGCGGGTGCCTACGAGCAGTACTTC.

The rearrangement joins TRBV7-2 to TRBJ2-1; 9 bases line up with TRBD2. From germline, CDR1 is SGHTA and CDR2 FQGNSA. Trimming at V came to 2 bases and at J to 7 bases, leaving 12 bases not matched to a gene. The CDR3 is 17 amino acids. The CDR3 nucleotides read TGTGCCAGCAGCTTAACGTTTCAGGGACTAGCAAGGAATGAGCAGTTCTTC. Translated, it gives CASSLTFQGLARNEQFF. Full variable domain (rest looked up from reference TRBV7-2 and TRBJ2-1): GAGVSQSPSNKVTEKGKDVELRCDPISGHTALYWYRQSLGQGLEFLIYFQGNSAPDKSGLPSDRFSAERTGGSVSTLTIQRTQQEDSAVYLCASSLTFQGLARNEQFFGPGTRLTVL.

The chain joins TRBV6-2 or TRBV6-3 to TRBJ2-1, with TRBD2 identical over 8 bases. CDR1 is MNHEY and CDR2 is SVGEGT in the germline V gene. The V and J ends lost 8 bases and 8 bases, in that order; junction bases with no gene match: 8. The CDR3 covers 13 residues. The CDR3 DNA sequence: TGTGCCAGCCAACGGGGGGGCCTTTATGAGCAGTTCTTC. Residues: CASQRGGLYEQFF.

The chain recombines TRBV4-3 with TRBJ2-1; a weak D match, TRBD2 (6 bases). The ends were cut back, 0 bases at V and 5 bases at J, with 11 bases in the middle. CDR3 length equals 15 residues. The V gene's germline CDR1 is LGHNA and CDR2 YSLEER. The CDR3 reads CASSQDWGGNNEQFF. The CDR3, as DNA: TGCGCCAGCAGCCAAGATTGGGGCGGGAACAATGAGCAGTTCTTC.

This clonotype occurred a few times. The chain combines TRBV6-1 with TRBJ1-2; unclear D gene. Trimming pared 6 bases from V and 3 bases from J, leaving 8 bases between. Germline V gene lookup returns CDR1 MNHNS and CDR2 SASEGT. The CDR3 consists of 12 residues. The CDR3 protein is CASRSTHYGYTF. CDR3 DNA: TGTGCCAGCAGATCGACACACTATGGCTACACCTTC.

As DNA, the CDR3 is TGTGCCAGCAGCCAAGGGACTAATCAGGCAGATACGCAGTATTTT. Translated, it gives CASSQGTNQADTQYF. This chain connects TRBV3-1 to TRBJ2-3; possible D gene TRBD2, 6 bases. There are 15 residues in the CDR3. CDR1 is LGHDT, CDR2 YNNKEL, per germline (reference sequence). V was trimmed by 1 base and J by 4 bases, leaving 12 bases between them.

With regard to this clonotype: A much larger clone differs from this one at a single base, so this may be a read error. The chain uses TRBV7-2 and TRBJ2-7, with D unresolved. Trimming took off 1 base at V and 7 bases at J, with 8 bases between the two ends. Germline CDR1 reads SGHTA; CDR2 reads FQGNSA. This CDR3 is built from 12 residues. CDR3 DNA: TGTACCAGCAGCTTAGAACTGGGAGAGCAGTACTTC. Its protein product is CTSSLELGEQYF.

The chain recombines TRBV29-1 with TRBJ2-7, with D perhaps assigned TRBD1 or TRBD2 (5 bases each). Germline lookup yields CDR1 SQVTM and CDR2 ANQGSEA. V was clipped by 0 bases and J by 2 bases, with 8 bases between them. The CDR3 loop spans 13 amino acids. DNA of the CDR3: TGCAGCGTTGAAGAACGAGGGGCCTACGAGCAGTACTTC. Protein sequence: CSVEERGAYEQYF.

This clonotype was observed many times. The chain carries TRBV4-3 and TRBJ2-7; maybe TRBD1 (5 bases). The CDR3 spans 16 residues. CDR1 and CDR2 from the germline V gene are LGHNA and YSLEER. V was pared by 0 bases and J by 1 base, with 13 bases between. In DNA form, the CDR3 reads TGCGCCAGCAGCCAAGATTACGCTAGGGGTTCCTACGAGCAGTACTTC. It codes for CASSQDYARGSYEQYF.

The CDR3 bases are TGTGCCAGCAGCTTAGTGGTGGGAGCCGGCTACAATGAGCAGTACTTC. As protein: CASSLVVGAGYNEQYF. The V gene is TRBV7-9, the J gene TRBJ2-1, with D possibly being TRBD2 (5 bases). The end of the DNA aligns better with TRBJ2-7, so the J call may be wrong. CDR1 is SEHNR, CDR2 FQNEAQ, per germline (reference sequence). The CDR3 runs to 16 residues.

V usage is TRBV5-1 and J usage is TRBJ2-1, with D perhaps TRBD1 (6 bases). The CDR3 contains 14 residues. V lost 1 base to trimming and J lost 6 bases, with 11 bases between them. Germline loops: CDR1 SGHRS, CDR2 YFSETQ. CDR3 residues: CASSLQGNGNEQFF. Here the CDR3 DNA reads TGCGCCAGCAGCTTGCAGGGGAACGGCAATGAGCAGTTCTTC.

CDR3 sequence (DNA): TGTGCCAGCAGCGTGGGACTAGCGGGAGTAGGGCGGGAGACCCAGTACTTC. It encodes CASSVGLAGVGRETQYF. The rearrangement uses TRBV5-8 and TRBJ2-5; 14 bases match TRBD2. Germline V gene data show CDR1 as SGHTS and CDR2 as YDEGEE. J was trimmed by 5 bases and V by 4 bases; bases with no gene match: 10. There are 17 residues in the CDR3.